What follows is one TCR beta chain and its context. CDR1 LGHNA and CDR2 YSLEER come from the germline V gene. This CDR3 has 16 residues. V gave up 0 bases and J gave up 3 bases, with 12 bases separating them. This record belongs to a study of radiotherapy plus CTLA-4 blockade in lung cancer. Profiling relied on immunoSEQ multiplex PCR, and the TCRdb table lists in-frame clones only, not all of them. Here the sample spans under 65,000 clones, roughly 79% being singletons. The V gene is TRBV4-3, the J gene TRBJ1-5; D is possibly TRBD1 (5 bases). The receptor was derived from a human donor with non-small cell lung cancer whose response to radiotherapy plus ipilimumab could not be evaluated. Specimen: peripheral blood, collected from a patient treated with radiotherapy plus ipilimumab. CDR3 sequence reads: CASSQELTGHNQPQHF. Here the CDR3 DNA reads TGCGCCAGCAGCCAAGAATTAACAGGTCACAATCAGCCCCAGCATTTT.